The entry below describes one T cell receptor beta chain. What it recognizes is unknown. The data originate from a study of cytomegalovirus exposure and HLA in healthy donors. Study at large: Inside one of the first data releases sat tens of millions of unique TCRs taken from HLA-typed donors. General study results and limits: Three of the chains that were CMV-associated were confirmed in vitro to be specific for CMV antigens. Later, an analysis showed that TCR beta chains associated with HLA were more clonally expanded than others that were equally common.

The CDR3 totals 15 residues. Germline CDR1 and CDR2: MDHEN and SYDVKM. Deletions cut 1 base from V and 3 bases from J, with 10 bases between. In the PCR, 60 Vbeta and 13 Jbeta primers were used. Assay used: immunoSEQ multiplex PCR; TCRdb lists only in-frame clones, some missing. The table includes about 130,000 clones, around 70% detected once. Sequenced: PBMCs. The sequence came from a woman in her thirties or forties in good health and CMV-seropositive. The V call is TRBV28, the J call TRBJ1-5; D is possibly TRBD1 (5 bases). The CDR3 sequence: CASSLSPQVNQPQHF. The CDR3, as DNA: TGTGCCAGCAGTTTATCCCCACAGGTCAATCAGCCCCAGCATTTT. The whole variable domain, remainder taken from reference TRBV28 and TRBJ1-5, is DVKVTQSSRYLVKRTGEKVFLECVQDMDHENMFWYRQDPGLGLRLIYFSYDVKMKEKGDIPEGYSVSREKKERFSLILESASTNQTSMYLCASSLSPQVNQPQHFGDGTRLSIL.